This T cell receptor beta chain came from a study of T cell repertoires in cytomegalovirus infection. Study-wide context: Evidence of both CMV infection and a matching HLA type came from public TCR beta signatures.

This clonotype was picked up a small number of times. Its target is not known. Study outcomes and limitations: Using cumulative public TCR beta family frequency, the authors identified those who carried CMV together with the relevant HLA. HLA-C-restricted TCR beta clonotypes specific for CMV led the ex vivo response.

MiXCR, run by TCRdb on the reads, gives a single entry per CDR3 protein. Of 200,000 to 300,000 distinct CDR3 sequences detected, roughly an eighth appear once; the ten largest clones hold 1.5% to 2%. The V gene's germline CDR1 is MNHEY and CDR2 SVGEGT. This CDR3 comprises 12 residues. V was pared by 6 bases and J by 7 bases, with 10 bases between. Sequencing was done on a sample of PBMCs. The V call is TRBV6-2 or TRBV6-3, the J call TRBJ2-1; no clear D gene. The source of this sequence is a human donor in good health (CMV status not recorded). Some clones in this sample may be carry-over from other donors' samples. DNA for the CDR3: TGTGCCAGCAGCCTACCTGGTAATGAGCAGTTCTTC. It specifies CASSLPGNEQFF.